These T cell receptor beta chains were read from a single sample in a study of cytomegalovirus exposure and HLA in healthy donors. Method: immunoSEQ multiplex PCR; TCRdb's copy keeps in-frame clones and lacks some. In the table there are approximately 190,000 clones, about 89% of which are singletons. The material sequenced was PBMCs. These receptors were obtained from a young man in good health and CMV-seronegative. Both conserved end residues are part of each CDR3. The order of the fields is V gene, D gene, clone size, J gene, CDR3 protein, CDR3 DNA. A D gene is named only where the DNA matches it firmly. The size field is filled for only some rows; it gives once, few, many or a size class.

V: TRBV19; D: -; size: -; J: TRBJ1-1; CDR3: CASSTWGRERNTEAFF; DNA: TGTGCCAGTAGCACCTGGGGGAGGGAAAGGAACACTGAAGCTTTCTTT
V: TRBV29-1; D: TRBD2; size: -; J: TRBJ2-3; CDR3: CSVDQLAGGADTQYF; DNA: TGCAGCGTTGACCAACTAGCGGGAGGGGCAGATACGCAGTATTTT
V: TRBV4-1; D: TRBD2; size: few; J: TRBJ2-1; CDR3: CASRVLAGGNEQFF; DNA: TGCGCCAGCAGAGTGCTAGCGGGGGGAAATGAGCAGTTCTTC
V: TRBV19; D: -; size: once; J: TRBJ1-6; CDR3: CASSTRQAGFSPLHF; DNA: TGTGCCAGTAGTACGAGACAGGCCGGGTTTTCACCCCTCCACTTT
V: TRBV7-2; D: -; size: -; J: TRBJ1-5; CDR3: CASSFGGNQPQHF; DNA: TGTGCCAGCAGCTTTGGGGGGAATCAGCCCCAGCATTTT
V: TRBV28; D: TRBD1; size: -; J: TRBJ2-7; CDR3: CASSLETGGYEQYF; DNA: TGTGCCAGCAGTTTAGAGACAGGGGGTTACGAGCAGTACTTC
V: TRBV7-8; D: TRBD1; size: -; J: TRBJ2-5; CDR3: CASSSRDRGQETQYF; DNA: TGTGCCAGCAGCTCCCGGGACAGGGGGCAAGAGACCCAGTACTTC
V: TRBV2; D: -; size: once; J: TRBJ1-5; CDR3: CASSDRHNQPQHF; DNA: TGTGCCAGCAGCGACAGACACAATCAGCCCCAGCATTTT
V: TRBV2; D: TRBD1; size: -; J: TRBJ2-7; CDR3: CATIGTGGDEQYF; DNA: TGTGCCACCATAGGGACAGGGGGGGACGAGCAGTACTTC
V: TRBV4-1; D: TRBD1; size: -; J: TRBJ1-2; CDR3: CASSPERQGGGYTF; DNA: TGCGCCAGCAGCCCTGAGAGACAGGGAGGTGGCTACACCTTC
V: TRBV4-2; D: -; size: -; J: TRBJ2-1; CDR3: CASSQEPSTSSYNEQFF; DNA: TGTGCCAGCAGCCAAGAACCGTCTACGAGCTCCTACAATGAGCAGTTCTTC
V: TRBV5-1; D: TRBD2; size: -; J: TRBJ2-5; CDR3: CASSSPLGEGLETQYF; DNA: TGCGCCAGCAGCTCCCCTTTGGGGGAGGGCCTGGAGACCCAGTACTTC
V: TRBV19; D: TRBD1; size: few; J: TRBJ1-1; CDR3: CASSYPTGYTEAFF; DNA: TGTGCCAGTAGTTATCCGACAGGGTACACTGAAGCTTTCTTT
V: TRBV7-2; D: -; size: -; J: TRBJ2-5; CDR3: CASSFDGHQETQYF; DNA: TGTGCCAGCAGTTTCGATGGGCACCAAGAGACCCAGTACTTC
V: TRBV19; D: -; size: -; J: TRBJ2-1; CDR3: CASSIGSTLLNNEQFF; DNA: TGTGCCAGTAGTATCGGGAGCACCCTATTAAACAATGAGCAGTTCTTC
V: TRBV27; D: -; size: -; J: TRBJ2-3; CDR3: CASSLWRRSTDTQYF; DNA: TGTGCCAGCAGTTTATGGCGGAGATCCACAGATACGCAGTATTTT
V: TRBV7-2; D: TRBD1; size: -; J: TRBJ1-1; CDR3: CASILDRGTLPTEAFF; DNA: TGTGCCAGCATCCTCGACAGGGGGACCCTGCCCACTGAAGCTTTCTTT
V: TRBV6-4; D: TRBD1; size: few; J: TRBJ1-5; CDR3: CASSEQGGNQPQHF; DNA: TGTGCCAGCAGTGAACAGGGGGGGAATCAGCCCCAGCATTTT
V: TRBV5-4; D: TRBD1; size: -; J: TRBJ1-5; CDR3: CASSLGQGRNQPQHF; DNA: TGTGCCAGCAGCTTAGGACAGGGGCGCAATCAGCCCCAGCATTTT
V: TRBV6-5; D: TRBD1; size: -; J: TRBJ1-2; CDR3: CASNAADRPNYGYTF; DNA: TGTGCCAGCAACGCGGCGGACAGGCCTAACTATGGCTACACCTTC
V: TRBV5-1; D: TRBD2; size: -; J: TRBJ2-1; CDR3: CASSWTSGSRGNEQFF; DNA: TGCGCCAGCAGCTGGACTAGCGGGAGTAGGGGGAATGAGCAGTTCTTC
V: TRBV7-9; D: -; size: -; J: TRBJ1-1; CDR3: CASSPTTDTEAFF; DNA: TGTGCCAGCAGCCCAACCACAGACACTGAAGCTTTCTTT
V: TRBV6-5; D: -; size: -; J: TRBJ2-2; CDR3: CASRPLLANTGELFF; DNA: TGTGCCAGCAGACCCCTACTAGCGAACACCGGGGAGCTGTTTTTT
V: TRBV7-9; D: -; size: -; J: TRBJ2-7; CDR3: CSSSSAYEQYF; DNA: TGTTCCAGCAGCTCCGCCTACGAGCAGTACTTC
V: TRBV13; D: -; size: -; J: TRBJ1-6; CDR3: CASSLGRASGALHF; DNA: TGTGCCAGCAGCTTAGGGAGGGCTTCTGGGGCCCTCCACTTT
V: TRBV10-3; D: -; size: -; J: TRBJ1-3; CDR3: CAISDPGLSSGNTIYF; DNA: TGTGCCATCAGTGACCCGGGTCTAAGCTCTGGAAACACCATATATTTT
V: TRBV2; D: -; size: -; J: TRBJ2-3; CDR3: CASSDTAGTDTQYF; DNA: TGTGCCAGCAGTGACACAGCGGGCACAGATACGCAGTATTTT
V: TRBV6-1; D: -; size: -; J: TRBJ2-1; CDR3: CASSEGGSAYNEQFF; DNA: TGTGCCAGCAGTGAAGGGGGTAGCGCATACAATGAGCAGTTCTTC
V: TRBV30; D: -; size: -; J: TRBJ1-5; CDR3: CAWSVALGNQPQHF; DNA: TGTGCCTGGAGTGTAGCTCTAGGCAATCAGCCCCAGCATTTT